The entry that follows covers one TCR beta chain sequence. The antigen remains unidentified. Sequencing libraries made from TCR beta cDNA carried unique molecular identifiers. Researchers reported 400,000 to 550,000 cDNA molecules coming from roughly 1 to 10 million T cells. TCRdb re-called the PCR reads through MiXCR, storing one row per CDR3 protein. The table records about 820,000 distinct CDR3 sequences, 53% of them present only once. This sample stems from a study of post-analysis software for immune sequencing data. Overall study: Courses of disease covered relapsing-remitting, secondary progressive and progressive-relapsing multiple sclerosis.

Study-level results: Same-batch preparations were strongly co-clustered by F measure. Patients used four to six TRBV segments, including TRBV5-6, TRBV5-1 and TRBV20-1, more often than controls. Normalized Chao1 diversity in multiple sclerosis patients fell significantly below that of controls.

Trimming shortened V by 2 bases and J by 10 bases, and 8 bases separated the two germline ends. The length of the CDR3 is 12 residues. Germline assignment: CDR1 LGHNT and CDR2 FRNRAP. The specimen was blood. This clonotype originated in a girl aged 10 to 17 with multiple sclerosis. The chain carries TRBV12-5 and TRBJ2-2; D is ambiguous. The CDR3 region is CASGLPPEELFF. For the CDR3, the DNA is TGTGCTAGTGGTTTGCCCCCCGAGGAGCTGTTTTTT.